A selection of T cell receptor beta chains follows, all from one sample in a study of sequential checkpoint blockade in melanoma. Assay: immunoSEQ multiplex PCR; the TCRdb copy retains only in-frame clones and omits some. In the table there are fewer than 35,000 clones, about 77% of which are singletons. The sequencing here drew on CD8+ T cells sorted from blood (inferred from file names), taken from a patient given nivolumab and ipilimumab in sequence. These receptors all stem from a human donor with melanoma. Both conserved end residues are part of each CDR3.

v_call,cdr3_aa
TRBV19,CASSIVLSGLAGTDTQYF
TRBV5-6,CASSSGLAGDYYEQYF
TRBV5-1,CASSFSPGQQETQYF
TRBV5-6,CASSLWGGSNEKLFF
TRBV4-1,CASSLTGSNQPQHF
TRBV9,CASSVGYRANGYTF
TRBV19,CASSNKTGANTGELFF
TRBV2,CASSASGGIYEQYF
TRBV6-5,CASSPLAGHTDTQYF
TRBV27,CASSLQARGIEQYF
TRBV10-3,CATKTGDYSNQPQHF
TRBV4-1,CASSPSGGWWTDTQYF
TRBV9,CASSVDSDGQGTLGANTGELFF
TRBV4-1,CASSQDEGLAGSTDTQYF
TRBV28,CASSSTRFGGHNEKLFF
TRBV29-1,CSVGQGANTEAFF
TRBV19,CAAFRSDTEAFF
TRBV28,CASSTRQTGALAGGVQYF
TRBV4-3,CASSQVAETSYEQYF
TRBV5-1,CASSPGTYEQYF
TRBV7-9,CASSLVGQGSYEQYF
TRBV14,CASSQETTYEQYF
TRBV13,CASSPRQGWDTGELFF
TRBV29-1,CSVELSADNEQFF
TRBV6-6,CASSYPGRDSNQPQHF
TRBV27,CASSSGTSVYNEQFF